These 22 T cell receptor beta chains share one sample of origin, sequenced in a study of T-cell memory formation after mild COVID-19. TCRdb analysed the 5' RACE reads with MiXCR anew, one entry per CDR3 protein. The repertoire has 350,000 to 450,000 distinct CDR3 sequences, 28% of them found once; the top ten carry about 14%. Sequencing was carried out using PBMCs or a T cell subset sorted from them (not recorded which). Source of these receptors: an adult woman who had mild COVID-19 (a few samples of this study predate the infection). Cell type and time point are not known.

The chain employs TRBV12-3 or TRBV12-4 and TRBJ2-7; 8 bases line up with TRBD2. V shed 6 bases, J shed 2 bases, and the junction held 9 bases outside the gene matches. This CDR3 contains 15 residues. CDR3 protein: CASSPGLAVTYEQYF. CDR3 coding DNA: TGTGCCAGCAGCCCTGGACTAGCCGTCACCTACGAGCAGTACTTC.

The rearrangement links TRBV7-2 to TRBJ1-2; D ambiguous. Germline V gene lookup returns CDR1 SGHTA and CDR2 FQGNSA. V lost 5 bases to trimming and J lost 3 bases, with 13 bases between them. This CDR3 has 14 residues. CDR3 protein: CASSRTQLDYGYTF. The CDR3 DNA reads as TGTGCCAGCAGCCGGACGCAGTTGGACTATGGCTACACCTTC.

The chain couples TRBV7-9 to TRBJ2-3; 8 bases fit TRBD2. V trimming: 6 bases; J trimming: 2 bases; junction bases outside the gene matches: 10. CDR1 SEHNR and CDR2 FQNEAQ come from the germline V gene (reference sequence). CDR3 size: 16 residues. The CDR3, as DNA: TGTGCCAGCAGGCCTGCAACTAGCGGCTTCACAGATACGCAGTATTTT. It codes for CASRPATSGFTDTQYF.

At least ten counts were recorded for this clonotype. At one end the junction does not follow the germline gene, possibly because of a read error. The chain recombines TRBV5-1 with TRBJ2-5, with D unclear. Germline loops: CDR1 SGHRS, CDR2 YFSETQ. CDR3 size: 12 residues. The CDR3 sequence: CASSLEQETQYF. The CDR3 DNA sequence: TGCGCCAGCAGTTTGGAACAAGAGACCCAGTACTTC.

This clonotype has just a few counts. The CDR3 loop is CASSFLAAIGETQYF. The CDR3 nucleotides read TGTGCCAGCAGTTTCCTGGCGGCTATCGGGGAGACCCAGTACTTC. The V call is TRBV12-3 or TRBV12-4, the J call TRBJ2-5; D not certain. V gave up 3 bases and J gave up 5 bases, with 16 bases separating them. This CDR3 has 15 amino acids.

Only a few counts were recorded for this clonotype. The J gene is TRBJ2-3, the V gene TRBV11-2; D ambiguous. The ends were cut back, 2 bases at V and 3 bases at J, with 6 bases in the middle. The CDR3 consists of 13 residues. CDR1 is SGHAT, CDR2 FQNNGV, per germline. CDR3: CASSLIGTDTQYF. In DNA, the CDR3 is TGTGCCAGCAGCTTAATAGGGACAGATACGCAGTATTTT.

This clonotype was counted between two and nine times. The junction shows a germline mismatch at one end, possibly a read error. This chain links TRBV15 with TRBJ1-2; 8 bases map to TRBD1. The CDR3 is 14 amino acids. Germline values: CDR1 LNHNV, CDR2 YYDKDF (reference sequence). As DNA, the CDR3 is TGTGCCACCGGCAGGACAGGGCCCAGCCGAGGGGACACCTTC. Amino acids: CATGRTGPSRGDTF.

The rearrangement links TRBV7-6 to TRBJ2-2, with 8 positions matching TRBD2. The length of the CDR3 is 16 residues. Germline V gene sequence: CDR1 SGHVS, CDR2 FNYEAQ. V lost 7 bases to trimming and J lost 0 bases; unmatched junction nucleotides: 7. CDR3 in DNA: TGTGCCAGCATGGACACGGGGGGGACGAACACCGGGGAGCTGTTTTTT. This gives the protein CASMDTGGTNTGELFF.

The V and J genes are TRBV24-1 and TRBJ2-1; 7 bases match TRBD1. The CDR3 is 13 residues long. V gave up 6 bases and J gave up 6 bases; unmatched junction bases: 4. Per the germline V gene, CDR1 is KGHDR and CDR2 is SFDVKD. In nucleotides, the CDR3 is TGTGCCACCAGTCGGGCAGGGGGCAATGAGCAGTTCTTC. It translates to CATSRAGGNEQFF.

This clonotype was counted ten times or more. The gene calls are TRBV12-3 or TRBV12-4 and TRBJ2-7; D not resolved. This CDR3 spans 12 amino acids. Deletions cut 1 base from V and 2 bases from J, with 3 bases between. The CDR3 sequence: CASSLVPYEQYF. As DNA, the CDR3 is TGTGCCAGCAGTTTAGTTCCCTACGAGCAGTACTTC.

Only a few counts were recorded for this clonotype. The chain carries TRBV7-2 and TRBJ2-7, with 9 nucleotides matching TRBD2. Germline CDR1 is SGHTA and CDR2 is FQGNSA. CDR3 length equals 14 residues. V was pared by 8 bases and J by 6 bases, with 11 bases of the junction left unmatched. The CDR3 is CASSRAGGPSEQYF. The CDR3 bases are TGTGCCAGCTCACGGGCGGGAGGGCCTTCCGAGCAGTACTTC.

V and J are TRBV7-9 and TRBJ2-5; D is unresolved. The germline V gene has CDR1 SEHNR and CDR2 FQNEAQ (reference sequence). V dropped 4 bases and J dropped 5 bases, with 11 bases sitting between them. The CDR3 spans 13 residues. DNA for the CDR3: TGTGCCAGCAGCTCGCATGCTCGGGAGACCCAGTACTTC. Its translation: CASSSHARETQYF.

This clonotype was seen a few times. CDR3 nucleotides: TGCGCCAGCAGCCACAAGCCCGGAAACGAGCAGTACTTC. Encoded protein: CASSHKPGNEQYF. The chain couples TRBV5-1 to TRBJ2-7; D unclear. Germline V CDR1 and CDR2: SGHRS, YFSETQ. V lost 4 bases, J lost 5 bases, and 13 bases lay in between. The CDR3 loop spans 13 amino acids.

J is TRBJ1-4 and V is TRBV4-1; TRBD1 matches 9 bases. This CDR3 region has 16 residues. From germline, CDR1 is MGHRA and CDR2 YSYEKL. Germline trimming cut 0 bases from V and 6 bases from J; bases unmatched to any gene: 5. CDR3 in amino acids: CASSQDPGQGHEKLFF. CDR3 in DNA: TGCGCCAGCAGCCAAGATCCGGGACAGGGTCATGAAAAACTGTTTTTT.

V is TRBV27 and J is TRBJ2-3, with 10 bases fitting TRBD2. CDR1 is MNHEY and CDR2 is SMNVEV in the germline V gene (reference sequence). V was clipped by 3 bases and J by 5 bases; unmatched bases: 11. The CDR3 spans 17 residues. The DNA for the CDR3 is TGTGCCAGCAGTTTTCGCCTAGCGGGAGTATTGGAAGATACGCAGTATTTT. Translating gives CASSFRLAGVLEDTQYF.

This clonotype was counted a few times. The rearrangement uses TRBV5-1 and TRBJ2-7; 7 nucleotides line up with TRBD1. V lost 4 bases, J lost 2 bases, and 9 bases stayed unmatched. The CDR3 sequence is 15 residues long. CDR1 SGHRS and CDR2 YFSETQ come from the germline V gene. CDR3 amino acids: CASSGARDRAYEQYF. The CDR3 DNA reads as TGCGCCAGCAGCGGGGCTCGAGACAGGGCCTACGAGCAGTACTTC.

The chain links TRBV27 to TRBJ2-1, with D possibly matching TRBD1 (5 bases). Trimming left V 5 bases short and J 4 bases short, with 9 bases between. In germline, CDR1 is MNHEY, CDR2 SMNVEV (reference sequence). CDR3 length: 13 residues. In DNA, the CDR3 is TGTGCCAGCAGTCGGACACCTTACAATGAGCAGTTCTTC. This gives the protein CASSRTPYNEQFF.

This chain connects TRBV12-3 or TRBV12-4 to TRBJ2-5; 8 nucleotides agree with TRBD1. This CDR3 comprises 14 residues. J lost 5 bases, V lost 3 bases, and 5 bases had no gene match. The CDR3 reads CASSFHRGSETQYF. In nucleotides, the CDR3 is TGTGCCAGCAGTTTCCACAGGGGGTCGGAGACCCAGTACTTC.

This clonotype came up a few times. The CDR3 loop reads CASSFGTSGRGPNTGELFF. CDR3 DNA sequence: TGTGCCAGCAGTTTTGGGACTAGCGGGAGGGGGCCGAACACCGGGGAGCTGTTTTTT. V usage is TRBV12-3 or TRBV12-4 and J usage is TRBJ2-2; TRBD2 matches 16 bases. V shed 3 bases and J 0 bases; nucleotides not matched to a gene: 4. This CDR3 region has 19 residues.

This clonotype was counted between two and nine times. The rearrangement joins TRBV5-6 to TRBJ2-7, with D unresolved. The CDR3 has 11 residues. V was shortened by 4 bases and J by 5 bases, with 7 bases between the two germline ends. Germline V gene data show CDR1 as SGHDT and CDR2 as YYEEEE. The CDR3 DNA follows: TGTGCCAGCAGCCGGACGAACGAGCAGTACTTC. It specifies CASSRTNEQYF.

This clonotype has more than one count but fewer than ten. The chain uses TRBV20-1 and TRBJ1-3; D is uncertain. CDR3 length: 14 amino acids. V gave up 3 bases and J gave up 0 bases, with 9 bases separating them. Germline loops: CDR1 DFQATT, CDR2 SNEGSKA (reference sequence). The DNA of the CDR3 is TGCAGTGCTAGTATGGAGGACTCTGGAAACACCATATATTTT. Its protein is CSASMEDSGNTIYF.

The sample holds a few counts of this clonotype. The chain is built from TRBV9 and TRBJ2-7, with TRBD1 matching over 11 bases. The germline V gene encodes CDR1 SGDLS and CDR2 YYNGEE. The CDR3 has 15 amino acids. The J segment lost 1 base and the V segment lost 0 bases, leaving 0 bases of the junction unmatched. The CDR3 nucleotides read TGTGCCAGCAGCGTAGGGGACAGGGGGTCCTACGAGCAGTACTTC. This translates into CASSVGDRGSYEQYF.